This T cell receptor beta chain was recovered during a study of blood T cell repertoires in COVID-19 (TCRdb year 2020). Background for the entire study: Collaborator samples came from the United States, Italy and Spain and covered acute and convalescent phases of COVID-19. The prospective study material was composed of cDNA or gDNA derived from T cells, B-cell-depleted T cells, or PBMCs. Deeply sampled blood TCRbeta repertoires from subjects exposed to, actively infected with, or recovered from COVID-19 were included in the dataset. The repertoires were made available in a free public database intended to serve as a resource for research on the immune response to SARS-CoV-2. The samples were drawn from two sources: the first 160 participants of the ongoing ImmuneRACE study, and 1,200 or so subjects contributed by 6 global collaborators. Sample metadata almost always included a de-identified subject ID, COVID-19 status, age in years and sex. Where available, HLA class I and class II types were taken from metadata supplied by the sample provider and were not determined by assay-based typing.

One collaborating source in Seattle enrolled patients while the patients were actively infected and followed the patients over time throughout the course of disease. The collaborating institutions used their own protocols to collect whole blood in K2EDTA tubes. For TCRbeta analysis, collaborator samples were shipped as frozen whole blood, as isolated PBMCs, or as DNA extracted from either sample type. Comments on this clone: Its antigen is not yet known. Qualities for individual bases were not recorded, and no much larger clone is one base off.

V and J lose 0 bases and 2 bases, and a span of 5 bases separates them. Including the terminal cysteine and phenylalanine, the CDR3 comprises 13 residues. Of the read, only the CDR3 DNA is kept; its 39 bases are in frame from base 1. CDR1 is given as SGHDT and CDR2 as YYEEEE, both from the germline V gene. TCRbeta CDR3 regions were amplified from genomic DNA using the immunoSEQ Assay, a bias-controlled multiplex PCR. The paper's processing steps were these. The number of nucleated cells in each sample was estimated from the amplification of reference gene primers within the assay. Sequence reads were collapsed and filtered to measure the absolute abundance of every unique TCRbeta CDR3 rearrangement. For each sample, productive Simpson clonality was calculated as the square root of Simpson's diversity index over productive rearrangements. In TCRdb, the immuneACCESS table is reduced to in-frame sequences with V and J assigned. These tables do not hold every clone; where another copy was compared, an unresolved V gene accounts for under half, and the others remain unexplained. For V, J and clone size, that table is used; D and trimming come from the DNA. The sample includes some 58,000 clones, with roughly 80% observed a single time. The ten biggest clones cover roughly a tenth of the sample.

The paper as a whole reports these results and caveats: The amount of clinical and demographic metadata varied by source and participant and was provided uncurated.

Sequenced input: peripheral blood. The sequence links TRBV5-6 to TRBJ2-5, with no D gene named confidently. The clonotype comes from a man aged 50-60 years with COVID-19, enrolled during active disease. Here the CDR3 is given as CASSLGLQETQYF. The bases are TGTGCCAGCAGCTTGGGACTTCAAGAGACCCAGTACTTC.